What follows are 27 T cell receptor beta chains derived from one specimen sequenced in a study of blood T cell repertoires in COVID-19. Here immunoSEQ multiplex PCR was the method, and the copy in TCRdb shows in-frame clones only, minus some. The sample has about 200,000 clones, around 90% seen once. Sequenced material: peripheral blood. The origin of the receptors is a man in his 60s with active or convalescent COVID-19.

The rearrangement joins TRBV9 to TRBJ1-2; 10 nucleotides line up with TRBD1. The CDR3 is 17 residues long. Germline lookup yields CDR1 SGDLS and CDR2 YYNGEE. V shed 4 bases and J 6 bases; nucleotides not matched to a gene: 15. The CDR3 is CASSLGQGSRVSDGYTF. The CDR3 nucleotides read TGTGCCAGCAGCCTGGGACAGGGGAGTAGGGTTTCGGATGGCTACACCTTC.

The chain couples TRBV7-3 to TRBJ1-1; possibly TRBD1 for D (6 bases). Germline V lookup: CDR1 SGHTA, CDR2 FQGTGA. V dropped 4 bases and J dropped 0 bases, with 12 bases sitting between them. This CDR3 is 15 amino acids long. The DNA of the CDR3 is TGTGCCAGCAGCTGGCGGGGGCTACTGAACACTGAAGCTTTCTTT. It yields the protein CASSWRGLLNTEAFF.

The chain links TRBV6-5 to TRBJ2-2; D might be TRBD2 (5 bases). This CDR3 contains 14 residues. Trimming took 3 bases from V and 6 from J, leaving 11 bases between them. The germline V gene has CDR1 MNHEY and CDR2 SVGAGI. The CDR3 spells CASSYERVAGELFF. For the CDR3, the DNA is TGTGCCAGCAGTTATGAGAGGGTGGCCGGGGAGCTGTTTTTT.

The CDR3 coding sequence is TGTGCCAGCAGTTACTTGGGCGGGAAAGGCGATGGCTACACCTTC. Translation gives CASSYLGGKGDGYTF. The chain recombines TRBV6-6 with TRBJ1-2, with D uncertain. The germline V and J ends were trimmed by 1 base and 6 bases, with 15 bases remaining between them. Germline CDR1 reads MNHNY; CDR2 reads SVGAGI (reference sequence). This CDR3 comprises 15 residues.

J is TRBJ2-7 and V is TRBV6-6; TRBD2 is a possible D gene (6 bases). The CDR3 extends over 12 amino acids. Germline lookup yields CDR1 MNHNY and CDR2 SVGAGI (reference sequence). V dropped 10 bases and J dropped 3 bases, with 13 bases sitting between them. DNA of the CDR3: TGTGCCACCAGACTAGTAAGCTACGAGCAGTACTTC. Its protein is CATRLVSYEQYF.

The sample holds one count of this clone. Other DNA sequences in this sample translate to the same CDR3. In DNA, the CDR3 is TGTGCCAGCTCACCTGGACAGGGCGATGGCTACACCTTC. Translated, it gives CASSPGQGDGYTF. This chain joins TRBV18 and TRBJ1-2; 8 bases agree with TRBD1. The CDR3 is made up of 13 amino acids. Germline V CDR1 and CDR2: KGHSH, LQKENI. After removal of 3 bases from V and 6 bases from J, the junction contained 3 bases not matched to a gene.

V gene TRBV23-1 combines with J gene TRBJ1-1; 7 bases agree with TRBD1. TRBV23-1 is given ORF status, its function remaining uncertain. V dropped 3 bases and J dropped 4; count of bases not matched to a gene: 8. The CDR3 has 15 residues. The CDR3 DNA follows: TGCGCCAGCAGTCACCCCAACAGGGGCGGCACTGAAGCTTTCTTT. It encodes CASSHPNRGGTEAFF.

The gene calls are TRBV4-2 and TRBJ2-3; tentatively, D is TRBD1 (6 bases). V lost 2 bases to trimming and J lost 0 bases, with 9 bases between them. The CDR3 is made up of 15 amino acids. Germline V gene lookup returns CDR1 LGHNA and CDR2 YNFKEQ. The CDR3 protein is CASSQPQGSTDTQYF. Here the CDR3 DNA reads TGTGCCAGCAGCCAACCACAGGGCAGCACAGATACGCAGTATTTT.

J is TRBJ2-1 and V is TRBV6-5; 10 nucleotides line up with TRBD1. The CDR3 length is 15 residues. The trim removed 6 bases at V and 2 bases at J, leaving 4 bases unmatched. The V gene's germline CDR1 is MNHEY and CDR2 SVGAGI. DNA for the CDR3: TGTGCCAGCAGGGGACAGGGGTACACCTACAATGAGCAGTTCTTC. It encodes CASRGQGYTYNEQFF.

This clone appeared once. The chain uses TRBV7-2 and TRBJ2-1; D call uncertain. Between the trimmed V and J ends, which lost 1 base and 3 bases, there was a span of 10 bases. Germline CDR1 is SGHTA and CDR2 is FQGNSA. The CDR3 totals 15 residues. The CDR3 sequence: CASSLGTAFYNEQFF. CDR3 bases: TGTGCCAGCAGCTTAGGCACAGCCTTCTACAATGAGCAGTTCTTC. The full variable domain, in which reference TRBV7-2 and TRBJ2-1 provide the parts outside the CDR3, is GAGVSQSPSNKVTEKGKDVELRCDPISGHTALYWYRQSLGQGLEFLIYFQGNSAPDKSGLPSDRFSAERTGGSVSTLTIQRTQQEDSAVYLCASSLGTAFYNEQFFGPGTRLTVL.

This chain uses TRBV6-5 with TRBJ2-7; no clear D. Deletions cut 0 bases from V and 7 bases from J, with 16 bases between. The CDR3 runs 15 residues. CDR1 is MNHEY, CDR2 SVGAGI, per germline. CDR3: CASSYSADTSREQYF. CDR3 nucleotides: TGTGCCAGCAGTTACTCGGCTGACACATCCCGGGAGCAGTACTTC.

The V call is TRBV18, the J call TRBJ2-1; D is possibly TRBD2 (5 bases). The CDR3 loop spans 13 amino acids. Germline-derived CDR1 and CDR2 are KGHSH and LQKENI. Trimming shortened V by 1 base and J by 8 bases, and 9 bases separated the two germline ends. The CDR3 nucleotides read TGTGCCAGCTCACCACAGAGGGATCATGAGCAGTTCTTC. It encodes CASSPQRDHEQFF.

CDR3 sequence (DNA): TGTGCCAGTAGTCTCCCGGGAGGTAGCGGGGGAGGTGAGACCCAGTACTTC. Its translation: CASSLPGGSGGGETQYF. The J gene is TRBJ2-5, the V gene TRBV19, with 9 bases identical to TRBD2. The CDR3 consists of 17 residues. V shed 5 bases, J shed 5 bases, and the junction held 15 bases outside the gene matches. Germline V gene lookup returns CDR1 LNHDA and CDR2 SQIVND (reference sequence).

The chain couples TRBV10-3 to TRBJ1-6; maybe TRBD1 (6 bases). The CDR3 sequence is 14 residues long. Germline V lookup: CDR1 ENHRY, CDR2 SYGVKD. Trimming pared 10 bases from V and 7 bases from J, leaving 17 bases between. Here the CDR3 reads CATQGQGVNSPLHF. The CDR3 nucleotides read TGTGCCACCCAGGGGCAGGGCGTCAATTCACCCCTCCACTTT.

This clone was detected once. The rearrangement uses TRBV7-2 and TRBJ2-7; D not certain. Germline V gene sequence: CDR1 SGHTA, CDR2 FQGNSA. Trimming shortened V by 5 bases and J by 2 bases, and 10 bases separated the two germline ends. CDR3 size: 13 residues. The CDR3 loop reads CASSVNRAYEQYF. CDR3 coding DNA: TGTGCCAGCAGCGTTAATCGGGCCTACGAGCAGTACTTC.

The V call is TRBV24-1, the J call TRBJ2-1, with 14 bases lining up with TRBD2. CDR3 length: 16 residues. V lost 10 bases, J lost 9 bases, and 13 bases stayed unmatched. Germline V gives CDR1 KGHDR, CDR2 SFDVKD. This CDR3 is CATGTRTSGGSGEQFF. CDR3 DNA sequence: TGTGCCACGGGGACCCGGACTAGCGGGGGGTCGGGTGAGCAGTTCTTC.

The V and J genes are TRBV5-1 and TRBJ1-4, with D tentatively TRBD1 (6 bases). Trimming took off 4 bases at V and 0 bases at J, with 10 bases between the two ends. The CDR3 runs 15 residues. Per the germline V gene, CDR1 is SGHRS and CDR2 is YFSETQ. The CDR3 nucleotides read TGCGCCAGCAGCGTTGGGACACCAACTAATGAAAAACTGTTTTTT. Translated, it gives CASSVGTPTNEKLFF.

The chain couples TRBV19 to TRBJ2-7, with 7 bases that match TRBD1. This CDR3 is built from 15 residues. Germline CDR1 and CDR2: LNHDA and SQIVND (reference sequence). Trimming took 4 bases from V and 2 from J; bases not matched to a gene: 8. CDR3 residues: CASSTRPGQTYEQYF. The CDR3 bases are TGTGCCAGTAGTACTCGACCGGGACAGACCTACGAGCAGTACTTC.

In this sample, this clone turned up once. The chain recombines TRBV2 with TRBJ1-6, with 7 nucleotides matching TRBD1. This CDR3 contains 17 residues. Unmatched junction bases numbered 13, after V lost 5 bases and J lost 6 bases. CDR1 and CDR2 from the germline V gene are SNHLY and FYNNEI. This chain's CDR3 is CASSRGTATRSNSPLHF. CDR3 sequence (DNA): TGTGCCAGCAGTAGGGGGACAGCTACTAGGAGTAATTCACCCCTCCACTTT.

The V and J genes are TRBV15 and TRBJ2-5, with D tentatively TRBD2 (6 bases). V gave up 5 bases and J gave up 6 bases, with 22 bases separating them. CDR3 size: 16 residues. Germline CDR1 LNHNV, CDR2 YYDKDF (reference sequence). The CDR3 is CATSGELEGDLKTQYF. The CDR3 bases are TGTGCCACCAGCGGCGAATTAGAAGGGGACTTAAAGACCCAGTACTTC.

This chain connects TRBV5-1 to TRBJ2-7, with D perhaps TRBD2 (5 bases). The CDR3 consists of 14 residues. From germline, CDR1 is SGHRS and CDR2 YFSETQ. Trimming took 7 bases from V and 0 from J, leaving 14 bases between them. The DNA of the CDR3 is TGCGCCAGCTGCCCGGGATCCAGCTCCTACGAGCAGTACTTC. It encodes CASCPGSSSYEQYF.

This clone was detected only once. This sequence joins TRBV5-4 and TRBJ1-1; D unclear. The CDR3 contains 15 residues. Germline V gives CDR1 SGHNT, CDR2 YYREEE (reference sequence). The V end was cut by 6 bases, the J end by 0 bases, with 15 bases between. This CDR3 reads CASMRAGLMNTEAFF. In nucleotides, the CDR3 is TGTGCCAGCATGAGGGCCGGCTTAATGAACACTGAAGCTTTCTTT.

The CDR3 reads CASSLRGQGGSPLHF. The CDR3 DNA reads as TGTGCCAGCAGCTTGCGGGGACAGGGCGGATCACCCCTCCACTTT. The chain employs TRBV7-2 and TRBJ1-6, with 9 bases lining up with TRBD1. Germline V lookup: CDR1 SGHTA, CDR2 FQGNSA. The CDR3 sequence is 15 residues long. Trimming removed 3 bases from V and 10 bases from J; junction bases left unmatched: 7.

The rearrangement joins TRBV18 to TRBJ1-1; 11 positions agree with TRBD1. The CDR3 extends over 17 amino acids. The trim removed 0 bases at V and 4 bases at J, leaving 7 bases unmatched. Germline CDR1 is KGHSH and CDR2 is LQKENI. This chain's CDR3 is CASSPPAGTGGGTEAFF. CDR3 DNA: TGTGCCAGCTCACCACCCGCCGGGACAGGGGGAGGCACTGAAGCTTTCTTT.

This clone showed up just once. This rearrangement joins TRBV5-1 to TRBJ1-4; the D is unclear. Trimming took 0 bases from V and 8 from J, leaving 11 bases between them. The length of the CDR3 is 14 residues. CDR1 and CDR2 from the germline V gene are SGHRS and YFSETQ. This CDR3 reads CASSLDSNREKLFF. In nucleotides, the CDR3 is TGCGCCAGCAGCTTGGACTCCAATCGCGAAAAACTGTTTTTT.

The rearrangement joins TRBV7-2 to TRBJ1-2; D is unresolved. The germline V and J ends were trimmed by 2 bases and 8 bases, with 21 bases remaining between them. Germline CDR1 is SGHTA and CDR2 is FQGNSA. The CDR3 covers 16 residues. CDR3 region: CASSLFFGNLAGGYTF. CDR3 nucleotide sequence: TGTGCCAGCAGCTTATTTTTCGGAAACCTGGCGGGGGGCTACACCTTC. Full variable domain (outside the CDR3, taken from reference TRBV7-2 and TRBJ1-2): GAGVSQSPSNKVTEKGKDVELRCDPISGHTALYWYRQSLGQGLEFLIYFQGNSAPDKSGLPSDRFSAERTGGSVSTLTIQRTQQEDSAVYLCASSLFFGNLAGGYTFGSGTRLTVV.

The chain employs TRBV15 and TRBJ1-4; the D gene is possibly TRBD1 (6 bases). Trimming took 4 bases from V and 14 from J, leaving 17 bases between them. CDR1 LNHNV and CDR2 YYDKDF come from the germline V gene (reference sequence). This CDR3 region has 13 residues. This CDR3 is CATSKGDGFPLFF. The CDR3 DNA follows: TGTGCCACCAGCAAGGGGGATGGTTTCCCTCTGTTTTTT.